This T cell receptor beta chain was retrieved from a study of CD8+CD57+ T cells in acquired aplastic anemia. Study details: Mean yield of DNA from sorted CD4+ and CD8+ cells was approximately 3 ug.

TCR beta VDJ combinations and CDR3 sequences were profiled from genomic DNA. TCRdb passed the reads through MiXCR, listing each CDR3 protein once. The sample shows 250,000 to 350,000 distinct CDR3 sequences, around 60% of them seen only once. This CDR3 spans 12 amino acids. Trimming took off 1 base at V and 5 bases at J, with 9 bases between the two ends. Germline V gene lookup returns CDR1 DFQATT and CDR2 SNEGSKA (reference sequence). Regarding this clonotype: Its specificity is not known.

Study conclusions and caveats: In CD8+ cells, Simpson's diversity showed no significant difference between patients and controls. Shared by patients and controls, roughly 28 CD8+ CDR3s were abundant in patients.

The chain links TRBV20-1 to TRBJ2-7, with D uncertain. The sequenced sample was sorted CD4+, CD8+, or CD8+CD57+ T cells (not recorded which) from PBMCs. The source is a human donor with severe aplastic anemia or a healthy control (not recorded which). The CDR3 loop reads CSARGSVDEQYF. CDR3 nucleotide sequence: TGCAGTGCTAGAGGCAGCGTGGACGAGCAGTACTTC.